The 23 T cell receptor beta chains below come from one sample, sequenced in a study of Tregs in tolerant kidney transplant recipients. Libraries were prepared by immunoSEQ multiplex PCR; TCRdb keeps only in-frame clonotypes and omits some of them. The sample lists around 50,000 clones; around 88% were seen once. Sequenced sample: CD4+ T cells from blood. These TCRs come from a human donor in good health.

The V gene is TRBV19, the J gene TRBJ1-2, with TRBD1 as a possible D gene (6 bases). Trimming left V 5 bases short and J 0 bases short, with 25 bases between. Germline V gene lookup returns CDR1 LNHDA and CDR2 SQIVND (reference sequence). This CDR3 has 19 residues. The CDR3 sequence: CASSPRPGTRGIANYGYTF. Written as DNA, the CDR3 is TGTGCCAGTAGTCCGCGGCCCGGGACAAGGGGAATAGCTAACTATGGCTACACCTTC.

This clone was counted once. The CDR3 sequence is CASSLNRRSSYNEQFF. DNA for the CDR3: TGTGCCAGCAGCTTAAACCGTAGGAGCTCCTACAATGAGCAGTTCTTC. This chain links TRBV7-2 with TRBJ2-1; D gene ambiguous. V was shortened by 2 bases and J by 0 bases, with 11 bases between the two germline ends. Germline-derived CDR1 and CDR2 are SGHTA and FQGNSA. The CDR3 extends over 16 amino acids.

The J gene is TRBJ1-6, the V gene TRBV11-2; D uncertain. The CDR3 spans 14 residues. Trimming pared 1 base from V and 8 bases from J, leaving 9 bases between. Germline values: CDR1 SGHAT, CDR2 FQNNGV. The CDR3 coding sequence is TGTGCCAGCAGCTTAGGGGTCGGGGATTCACCCCTCCACTTT. Translating it yields CASSLGVGDSPLHF.

This chain connects TRBV11-2 to TRBJ1-1, with 7 bases lining up with TRBD1. The V gene's germline CDR1 is SGHAT and CDR2 FQNNGV. Trimming removed 5 bases from V and 0 bases from J; junction bases left unmatched: 12. CDR3 length equals 17 residues. In DNA, the CDR3 is TGTGCCAGCAGCCAACCCGACAGGGCTCCCATGAACACTGAAGCTTTCTTT. Its protein is CASSQPDRAPMNTEAFF.

The V call is TRBV30, the J call TRBJ1-4; D is undetermined. The germline V and J ends were trimmed by 3 bases and 5 bases, with 19 bases remaining between them. The length of the CDR3 is 16 residues. Germline CDR1 is GTSNPN and CDR2 is SVGIG (reference sequence). CDR3 sequence reads: CAWREARDGLNEKLFF. The DNA of the CDR3 is TGTGCCTGGAGGGAAGCCCGCGACGGGCTCAATGAAAAACTGTTTTTT.

The chain joins TRBV4-3 to TRBJ2-1; TRBD2 aligns across 12 bases. The CDR3 has 14 residues. With 8 bases clipped from V and 5 bases from J, the junction kept 4 bases outside the gene matches. The germline CDR1 and CDR2 sequences are LGHNA and YSLEER. CDR3 bases: TGCGCCAGCTATTGGACTAGCGGGAACAATGAGCAGTTCTTC. It is translated as CASYWTSGNNEQFF.

J is TRBJ1-2 and V is TRBV29-1, with a tentative D call TRBD1 (5 bases). Germline V CDR1 and CDR2: SQVTM, ANQGSEA. The CDR3 spans 13 residues. V gave up 4 bases and J gave up 2 bases, with 11 bases separating them. The CDR3 region has the DNA TGCAGCGTTGGGGGCGGCGGCAACTATGGCTACACCTTC. Encoded protein: CSVGGGGNYGYTF.

This chain links TRBV5-1 with TRBJ2-1, with D perhaps TRBD2 (6 bases). The CDR3 is 14 amino acids. V shed 3 bases and J shed 4 bases, with 11 bases lying between them. CDR1 is SGHRS, CDR2 YFSETQ, per germline. The CDR3 DNA follows: TGCGCCAGCAGCTCAGGGACTTCGTACAATGAGCAGTTCTTC. This gives the protein CASSSGTSYNEQFF.

CDR3 loop: CASSPGTGENEKLFF. The CDR3 coding sequence is TGTGCCAGCAGCCCTGGGACAGGGGAGAATGAAAAACTGTTTTTT. The chain is built from TRBV5-4 and TRBJ1-4, with TRBD1 identical over 10 bases. Germline CDR1 reads SGHNT; CDR2 reads YYREEE (reference sequence). J was trimmed by 5 bases and V by 4 bases; bases with no gene match: 5. The CDR3 runs 15 residues.

The table lists this clone with a few counts. The chain recombines TRBV7-2 with TRBJ2-3; TRBD2 matches 11 bases. Germline CDR1 is SGHTA and CDR2 is FQGNSA. This CDR3 region has 15 residues. Losses at the gene ends were 5 bases for V and 4 bases for J; bases not matched to a gene: 5. The DNA of the CDR3 is TGTGCCAGCAGCACCCGTAGCGGGAGGGCAGATACGCAGTATTTT. It translates to CASSTRSGRADTQYF.

This clone was recorded only once. Germline is not matched at one junction end, which may reflect a read error. Other DNA variants within this sample encode the same CDR3. The V and J genes are TRBV19 and TRBJ2-7; no clear D. The CDR3 runs 11 residues. Looked up from germline, CDR1 is LNHDA and CDR2 is SQIVND (reference sequence). Here the CDR3 reads CASSSSYEQYF. DNA of the CDR3: TGTGCCAGCAGTAGCTCCTACGAGCAGTACTTC.

This clone was seen a handful of times. The rearrangement links TRBV30 to TRBJ1-5, with 12 positions matching TRBD1. Germline loops: CDR1 GTSNPN, CDR2 SVGIG (reference sequence). The CDR3 consists of 18 residues. Trimming took 1 base from V and 6 from J; bases not matched to a gene: 13. The CDR3 protein is CAWSAGQGARRGIQPQHF. CDR3 nucleotides: TGTGCCTGGAGTGCGGGACAGGGGGCTCGGAGGGGTATTCAGCCCCAGCATTTT.

This chain joins TRBV19 and TRBJ1-1, with D unresolved. The V and J ends lost 4 bases and 3 bases respectively, with 18 bases between them. The CDR3 has 16 amino acids. Germline values: CDR1 LNHDA, CDR2 SQIVND (reference sequence). The CDR3 region has the DNA TGTGCCAGTAGTACCTTCGTCCTTCAAGTGGACACTGAAGCTTTCTTT. Encoded protein: CASSTFVLQVDTEAFF.

The chain is built from TRBV12-5 and TRBJ2-3; 7 bases are shared with TRBD1. The CDR3 is 15 residues long. Trimming took 0 bases from V and 5 from J; bases not matched to a gene: 5. The V gene's germline CDR1 is LGHNT and CDR2 FRNRAP. The DNA for the CDR3 is TGTGCTAGTGGTTTGGTATTAGCAGGGGGAGATACGCAGTATTTT. Residues: CASGLVLAGGDTQYF.

The V gene is TRBV7-8, the J gene TRBJ2-6, with D hard to call. Germline CDR1 reads SGHVS; CDR2 reads FQNEAQ. V lost 0 bases and J lost 0, with 12 bases in between. This CDR3 has 18 amino acids. The CDR3 sequence is CASSLARQVYSGANVLTF. CDR3 nucleotide sequence: TGTGCCAGCAGCTTAGCGCGGCAGGTATACTCTGGGGCCAACGTCCTGACTTTC.

This chain links TRBV5-1 with TRBJ2-7, with D possibly matching TRBD1 (5 bases). V shed 1 base and J shed 0 bases, with 5 bases lying between them. The CDR3 has 13 amino acids. From germline, CDR1 is SGHRS and CDR2 YFSETQ. The CDR3 region has the DNA TGCGCCAGCAGCTTGACAGGCTCCTACGAGCAGTACTTC. It yields the protein CASSLTGSYEQYF.

The chain employs TRBV11-3 and TRBJ2-1; 7 bases fit TRBD2. This CDR3 has 17 residues. Germline CDR1 is SGHNT and CDR2 is YENEEA. Unmatched junction bases numbered 7, after V lost 2 bases and J lost 0 bases. Here the CDR3 DNA reads TGTGCCAGCAGCTTATCGGCGGGAGTGGGCTCCTACAATGAGCAGTTCTTC. Translating it yields CASSLSAGVGSYNEQFF. Full variable domain (missing parts from reference TRBV11-3 and TRBJ2-1): EAGVVQSPRYKIIEKKQPVAFWCNPISGHNTLYWYLQNLGQGPELLIRYENEEAVDDSQLPKDRFSAERLKGVDSTLKIQPAELGDSAVYLCASSLSAGVGSYNEQFFGPGTRLTVL.

V and J are TRBV7-2 and TRBJ2-5; perhaps TRBD1 as D (7 bases). The CDR3 is 15 amino acids. V was clipped by 0 bases and J by 5 bases, with 13 bases between them. Germline assignment: CDR1 SGHTA and CDR2 FQGNSA. CDR3 loop: CASSLAVSGGETQYF. The CDR3 DNA reads TGTGCCAGCAGCTTAGCGGTCTCAGGGGGGGAGACCCAGTACTTC.

This clone was detected a few times. This sequence joins TRBV10-1 and TRBJ1-1, with 7 bases matching TRBD1. The V gene end was trimmed by 4 bases and the J gene end by 1 base; junction bases not matched to a gene: 3. Per the germline V gene, CDR1 is WNHNN and CDR2 is SYGVQD (reference sequence). This CDR3 is built from 14 residues. The CDR3 is CASSGDSSNTEAFF. The CDR3 nucleotides are TGCGCCAGCAGTGGGGACAGCTCGAACACTGAAGCTTTCTTT.

This chain links TRBV6-5 with TRBJ1-3; 9 bases line up with TRBD1. Per germline, CDR1 MNHEY and CDR2 SVGAGI. The junction had 4 bases not matched to a gene; V was cut back by 1 base and J by 3 bases. CDR3 size: 16 residues. The CDR3 loop reads CASSYLTGGGGNTIYF. The DNA for the CDR3 is TGTGCCAGCAGTTACTTAACAGGGGGCGGTGGAAACACCATATATTTT.

As for this clone: An end of the junction differs from the germline gene, which may be a read error. V is TRBV9 and J is TRBJ1-2; TRBD1 matches at 9 bases. Germline V gene sequence: CDR1 SGDLS, CDR2 YYNGEE. This CDR3 region has 15 residues. CDR3 sequence reads: CASSVVTGGNFGYTF. CDR3 nucleotides: TGTGCCAGCAGCGTAGTGACAGGGGGAAACTTTGGCTACACCTTC.

V and J are TRBV18 and TRBJ1-1; D gene unclear. Trimming left V 1 base short and J 3 bases short, with 15 bases between. The CDR3 totals 16 residues. Germline CDR1 reads KGHSH; CDR2 reads LQKENI. CDR3 in DNA: TGTGCCAGCTCACCACTCCTGATGGATAAGGACACTGAAGCTTTCTTT. It specifies CASSPLLMDKDTEAFF.

The chain couples TRBV27 to TRBJ2-7; no clear D. Germline CDR1 and CDR2: MNHEY and SMNVEV (reference sequence). The CDR3 is 15 residues long. V lost 2 bases and J 3 bases, leaving 14 bases between the germline ends. CDR3 amino acids: CASSLIVGSFYEQYF. The CDR3 bases are TGTGCCAGCAGTTTAATTGTGGGCTCGTTCTACGAGCAGTACTTC.